These T cell receptor beta chains were read from a single sample in a study of blood T cell repertoires in COVID-19. Assay used: immunoSEQ multiplex PCR; TCRdb lists only in-frame clones, some missing. This table has roughly 43,000 clones, roughly 87% appearing once. Sample: peripheral blood. The receptors derive from a man in his fifties or sixties with active COVID-19. The CDR3 runs from the conserved cysteine through the conserved F or W. D genes are given only for firm matches. Size values are once, few and many counts, or a class for expanded clones, and some rows have none.

D gene,V gene,J gene,clone size,CDR3 DNA,CDR3 protein
TRBD2,TRBV3-1/TRBV3-2,TRBJ2-1,-,TGTGCCAGCAGCCAGGGGACTAGCGGGAGCTCCTACAATGAGCAGTTCTTC,CASSQGTSGSSYNEQFF
-,TRBV28,TRBJ2-7,-,TGTGCCAGCATAAGGGGGAATTCCTACGAGCAGTACTTC,CASIRGNSYEQYF
-,TRBV7-9,TRBJ2-2,few,TGTGCCAGCAGCTTAAGCAGGGCGAACACCGGGGAGCTGTTTTTT,CASSLSRANTGELFF
-,TRBV5-5,TRBJ2-7,-,TGTGCCAGCAGCTTGTATGGGACACCCTACGAGCAGTACTTC,CASSLYGTPYEQYF
-,TRBV19,TRBJ2-3,-,TGTGCCACCTCCTTGGGCCGCACAGATACGCAGTATTTT,CATSLGRTDTQYF
-,TRBV5-6,TRBJ1-2,-,TGTGCCAGCAGTTTGCCCGGACAGCCTAACTATGGCTACACCTTC,CASSLPGQPNYGYTF
TRBD2,TRBV7-2,TRBJ2-7,-,TGTGCCAGCACCCTTAGCGGGGCGATTTACGAGCAGTACTTC,CASTLSGAIYEQYF
TRBD1,TRBV5-5,TRBJ2-1,-,TGTGCCAGCAGCCCCGGGACAGGCTCCTACAATGAGCAGTTCTTC,CASSPGTGSYNEQFF
-,TRBV7-2,TRBJ2-7,-,TGTGCCAGCAGCTCACATCGGACAGTAGATTACGAGCAGTACTTC,CASSSHRTVDYEQYF
-,TRBV12-3/TRBV12-4,TRBJ1-4,-,TGTGCCAGCAGTTGGGATAGGGGCGAAAAACTGTTTTTT,CASSWDRGEKLFF
-,TRBV2,TRBJ2-3,-,TGTGCCAGCAGTGAAGCTCTAGACCACACAGATACGCAGTATTTT,CASSEALDHTDTQYF
-,TRBV7-5,TRBJ1-6,-,TGTGCCAGAAGCTTAGGTGAGACAGGCCTCAGTTGTGCACCCCTCCACTTT,CARSLGETGLSCAPLHF
-,TRBV7-2,TRBJ1-6,-,TGTGCCAGCAGCCCTACAGGCAGCTCCTATAATTCACCCCTCCACTTT,CASSPTGSSYNSPLHF
TRBD1,TRBV19,TRBJ2-3,-,TGTGCCAGTAGTATCGGAAGACAGGGGTACACAGATACGCAGTATTTT,CASSIGRQGYTDTQYF
TRBD2,TRBV28,TRBJ2-2,-,TGTGCCAGCAGTTTGAGCGGGGATAACACCGGGGAGCTGTTTTTT,CASSLSGDNTGELFF
-,TRBV5-1,TRBJ2-2,-,TGCGCCAGCAGCCCGAGTGTACTGCTGAACACCGGGGAGCTGTTTTTT,CASSPSVLLNTGELFF
-,TRBV23-1,TRBJ1-4,-,TGCGCCATCTTAGTTGCAACTAATGAAAAACTGTTTTTT,CAILVATNEKLFF
TRBD1,TRBV2,TRBJ1-1,-,TGTGCCAGCAGTGATAACAGGGGCGAAGCTTTCTTT,CASSDNRGEAFF
TRBD2,TRBV6-2/TRBV6-3,TRBJ2-4,-,TGTGCCAGCAGTTATGGCGGGAGGGGGGCCTTAGCCAAAAACATTCAGTACTTC,CASSYGGRGALAKNIQYF
TRBD2,TRBV19,TRBJ2-7,-,TGTGCCAGTAGTATAGCGGTTAGCGGGGGAAGGTCCTACGAGCAGTACTTC,CASSIAVSGGRSYEQYF
-,TRBV28,TRBJ1-4,-,TGTGCCAGCAGGGCTAGGATTGAAAAACTGTTTTTT,CASRARIEKLFF
-,TRBV10-1,TRBJ2-2,-,TGCGCCAGCAGTGGACGGTACGACGGATCAGGATCCGGGGAGCTGTTTTTT,CASSGRYDGSGSGELFF
TRBD1,TRBV29-1,TRBJ1-3,-,TGCAGCGTTGAAGATCCGGGACAGGGGTCCGCTGGAAACACCATATATTTT,CSVEDPGQGSAGNTIYF
-,TRBV3-1/TRBV3-2,TRBJ2-1,-,TGTGCCAGCAGCCAAGACAGGGACTCCTACAATGAGCAGTTCTTC,CASSQDRDSYNEQFF
TRBD2,TRBV5-1,TRBJ2-3,-,TGCGCCAGCAGCAACCAAGCGGGAGGAGTCACAGATACGCAGTATTTT,CASSNQAGGVTDTQYF
-,TRBV5-1,TRBJ2-5,-,TGCGCCAGCAGCTTGGGACTAGTCCCCCAAGAGACCCAGTACTTC,CASSLGLVPQETQYF
TRBD2,TRBV6-8,TRBJ2-1,once,TGTGCCAGCAGTTATTGGGCTAGCGGGAGACCTCATGAGCAGTTCTTC,CASSYWASGRPHEQFF
-,TRBV18,TRBJ1-3,-,TGTGCCAGCTCACCACAGGGGTTTACTGGAAACACCATATATTTT,CASSPQGFTGNTIYF
-,TRBV2,TRBJ2-4,-,TGTGCCAGCAGTGAAGGGGCGGGTCCCATTCAGTACTTC,CASSEGAGPIQYF
TRBD1,TRBV6-2/TRBV6-3,TRBJ2-7,-,TGTGCCAGCAGTTACTTTCGGACAGGGGAAGAGCAGTACTTC,CASSYFRTGEEQYF
TRBD2,TRBV28,TRBJ2-1,-,TGTGCCAGCAGTTTCACTACCGGGACTAGCGGGAGGGGCAATGAGCAGTTCTTC,CASSFTTGTSGRGNEQFF
-,TRBV5-1,TRBJ1-2,-,TGCGCCAGCAGCACGGACAGACAAGACTATGGCTACACCTTC,CASSTDRQDYGYTF
-,TRBV9,TRBJ2-1,-,TGTGCCAGCAGCGTAGGACCAGGGGGGAATGAGCAGTTCTTC,CASSVGPGGNEQFF
TRBD2,TRBV6-1,TRBJ2-7,-,TGTGCCAGCAGTAAAGGACTAGCGGGGGGTTCGACCTCCTACGAGCAGTACTTC,CASSKGLAGGSTSYEQYF
TRBD2,TRBV6-4,TRBJ2-1,-,TGTGCCAGCAGCCCTGGTGGGAGGGCCGGAAGTGAGCAGTTCTTC,CASSPGGRAGSEQFF
-,TRBV19,TRBJ1-2,-,TGTGCCAGTAGTGCTCAAAGGTCGCCCACGGGGGGCTACACCTTC,CASSAQRSPTGGYTF
-,TRBV2,TRBJ1-5,-,TGTGCCAGCAGGTACAGGGCGACGAATCAGCCCCAGCATTTT,CASRYRATNQPQHF
-,TRBV5-1,TRBJ1-2,-,TGCGCCAGCAGCTTGGACGGGGGGAACTATGGCTACACCTTC,CASSLDGGNYGYTF
-,TRBV9,TRBJ1-4,-,TGTGCCAGCAGCGTGGGCTTGAATGAAAAACTGTTTTTT,CASSVGLNEKLFF
TRBD1,TRBV19,TRBJ1-1,few,TGTGCCAGTAATGGTGCAGGGGGGTACACTGAAGCTTTCTTT,CASNGAGGYTEAFF
-,TRBV9,TRBJ1-2,-,TGTGCCAGCAGCGTAGCTGACACTAACTATGGCTACACCTTC,CASSVADTNYGYTF
TRBD2,TRBV28,TRBJ2-1,-,TGTGCCAGCACACTAGCGGACGCGGCCTACAATGAGCAGTTCTTC,CASTLADAAYNEQFF
-,TRBV7-7,TRBJ1-2,-,TGTGCTCCGAGCAGGGTCTGGGGTGGCTACACCTTC,CAPSRVWGGYTF
TRBD1,TRBV5-4,TRBJ2-7,few,TGTGCCAGCAGTATACAGGGGCGAAACTCTTACGAGCAGTACTTC,CASSIQGRNSYEQYF
-,TRBV11-1,TRBJ1-1,-,TGTGCCAGCAGCAAACAGGGGAACACTGAAGCTTTCTTT,CASSKQGNTEAFF
TRBD2,TRBV19,TRBJ2-3,-,TGTGCCAGTAGTATTCTCCTAGCGGGTAGCACAGATACGCAGTATTTT,CASSILLAGSTDTQYF
TRBD2,TRBV2,TRBJ2-3,few,TGTGCCAGCAGTGAAGCGGGCGGGGGGCCCCCCACAGATACGCAGTATTTT,CASSEAGGGPPTDTQYF
-,TRBV27,TRBJ1-1,-,TGTGCCAGCAGGACTGGGGGCGTGAACACTGAAGCTTTCTTT,CASRTGGVNTEAFF
-,TRBV14,TRBJ2-7,-,TGTGCCAGCAGCCAACCTGACAACCCGAGCTCCTACGAGCAGTACTTC,CASSQPDNPSSYEQYF
-,TRBV7-2,TRBJ1-5,-,TGTGCCAGCAGCTTAGTTTACAGAGATCAGCCCCAGCATTTT,CASSLVYRDQPQHF
TRBD1,TRBV4-1,TRBJ2-7,-,TGCGCCAGCAGCCAAGTCCTCCCGGGACAGGAGGGGGCCTACGAGCAGTACTTC,CASSQVLPGQEGAYEQYF
-,TRBV9,TRBJ2-7,-,TGTGCCAGCAGCATACGAGCGGCCGCCAGCTCCTACGAGCAGTACTTC,CASSIRAAASSYEQYF